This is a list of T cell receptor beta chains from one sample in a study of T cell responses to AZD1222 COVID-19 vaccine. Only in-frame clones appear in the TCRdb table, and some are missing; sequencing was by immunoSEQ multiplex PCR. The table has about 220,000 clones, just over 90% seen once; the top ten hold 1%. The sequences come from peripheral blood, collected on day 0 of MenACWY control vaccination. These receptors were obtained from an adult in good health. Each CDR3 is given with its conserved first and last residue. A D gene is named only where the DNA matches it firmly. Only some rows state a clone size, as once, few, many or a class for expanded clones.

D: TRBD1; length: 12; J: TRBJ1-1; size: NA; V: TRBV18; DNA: TGTGCCAGCTCAGACCTGACAGGGGAAGCTTTCTTT; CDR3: CASSDLTGEAFF
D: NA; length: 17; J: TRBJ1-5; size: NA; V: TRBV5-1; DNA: TGCGCCAGCAGCCCCGGACAGTCTTCGGGGAGCAATCAGCCCCAGCATTTT; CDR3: CASSPGQSSGSNQPQHF
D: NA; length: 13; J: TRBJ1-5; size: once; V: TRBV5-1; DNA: TGCGCCAGCAGCCCGATGACAGATCAGCCCCAGCATTTT; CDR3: CASSPMTDQPQHF
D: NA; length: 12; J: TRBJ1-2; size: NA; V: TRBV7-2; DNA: TGTGCCAGCAGCCCGGACGGCCTTGGCTACACCTTC; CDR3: CASSPDGLGYTF
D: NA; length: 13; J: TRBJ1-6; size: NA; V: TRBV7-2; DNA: TGTGCCAGCAGCCTCCGACCGAATTCACCCCTCCACTTT; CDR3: CASSLRPNSPLHF
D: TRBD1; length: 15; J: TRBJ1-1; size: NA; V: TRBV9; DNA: TGTGCCAGCAGCGCCATGGGGACAGTGAACACTGAAGCTTTCTTT; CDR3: CASSAMGTVNTEAFF
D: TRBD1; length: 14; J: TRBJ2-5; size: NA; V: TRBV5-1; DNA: TGCGCCAGCAGCGTGACAGGGAACCAAGAGACCCAGTACTTC; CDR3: CASSVTGNQETQYF
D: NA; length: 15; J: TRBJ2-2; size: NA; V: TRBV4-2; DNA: TGTGCCAGCAGCCAAGAGGCAGATTCTCCCGGGGAGCTGTTTTTT; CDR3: CASSQEADSPGELFF
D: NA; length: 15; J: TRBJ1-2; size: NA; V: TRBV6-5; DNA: TGTGCCAGCAGTTACTCGGAGAGAACTAACTATGGCTACACCTTC; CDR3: CASSYSERTNYGYTF
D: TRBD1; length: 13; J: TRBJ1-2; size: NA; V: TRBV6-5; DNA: TGTGCCAGCAGCGCCGGACAGGTGAGGGGCTACACCTTC; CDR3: CASSAGQVRGYTF
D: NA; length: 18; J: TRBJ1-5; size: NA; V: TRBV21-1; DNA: TGTGCCAGCAGCAAAGGGGGAACAGGAAGATCTAGCAATCAGCCCCAGCATTTT; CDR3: CASSKGGTGRSSNQPQHF
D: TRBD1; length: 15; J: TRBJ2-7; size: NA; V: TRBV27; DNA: TGTGCCAGCAGTTTTCCTAACGGACAGGCTTACGAGCAGTACTTC; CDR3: CASSFPNGQAYEQYF
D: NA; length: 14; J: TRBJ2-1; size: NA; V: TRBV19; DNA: TGTGCCAGTAGTATGCGGCAGGTATACAATGAGCAGTTCTTC; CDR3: CASSMRQVYNEQFF
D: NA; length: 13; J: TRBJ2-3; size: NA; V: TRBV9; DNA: TGTGCCAGCAGCCCCGGGCCGCTGGGTACGCAGTATTTT; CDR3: CASSPGPLGTQYF
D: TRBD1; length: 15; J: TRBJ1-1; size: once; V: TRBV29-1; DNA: TGCAGCGTTGTAGTTTTTGGGACAGCGAACACTGAAGCTTTCTTT; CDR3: CSVVVFGTANTEAFF
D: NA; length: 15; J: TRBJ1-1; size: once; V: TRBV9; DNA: TGTGCCAGCAGCGCCGGGGGACACCTGAACACTGAAGCTTTCTTT; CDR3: CASSAGGHLNTEAFF
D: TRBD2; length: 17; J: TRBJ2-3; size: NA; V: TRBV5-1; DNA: TGCGCCAGCAGCCCCCGGACTAGCGGGTTCTCCACAGATACGCAGTATTTT; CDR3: CASSPRTSGFSTDTQYF
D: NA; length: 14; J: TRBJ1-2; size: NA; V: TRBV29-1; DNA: TGCAGCGTTGAGCTGACAGCCGATCTCTATGGCTACACCTTC; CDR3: CSVELTADLYGYTF
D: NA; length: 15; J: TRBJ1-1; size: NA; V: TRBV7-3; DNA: TGTGCCAGCAGCCCCGCCCGGACAGCTAACACTGAAGCTTTCTTT; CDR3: CASSPARTANTEAFF
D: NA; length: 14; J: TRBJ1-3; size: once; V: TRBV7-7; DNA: TGTGCTAGCAGCTTAGGAGGGGATGCAAACACCATATATTTT; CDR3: CASSLGGDANTIYF
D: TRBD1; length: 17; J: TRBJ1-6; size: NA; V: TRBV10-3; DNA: TGTGCCATCAGTGAGTCTCCGGGACAGGGGTCGAATTCACCCCTCCACTTT; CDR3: CAISESPGQGSNSPLHF
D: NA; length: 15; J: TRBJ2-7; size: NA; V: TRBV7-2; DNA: TGTGCCAGCAGCTTACGGCAGGATCCCCCCTACGAGCAGTACTTC; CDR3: CASSLRQDPPYEQYF
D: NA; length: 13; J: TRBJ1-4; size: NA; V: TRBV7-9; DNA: TGTGCCAGCAGCTTATCAGTCCGGGAAAAACTGTTTTTT; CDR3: CASSLSVREKLFF
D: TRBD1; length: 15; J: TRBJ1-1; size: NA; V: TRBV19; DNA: TGTGCCAGTAAGTCAGGGGACAGGTCCACCACTGAAGCTTTCTTT; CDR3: CASKSGDRSTTEAFF
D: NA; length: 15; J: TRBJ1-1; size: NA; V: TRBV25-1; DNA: TGTGCCAGCAGTGAATCAGGGTCCTGGAACACTGAAGCTTTCTTT; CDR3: CASSESGSWNTEAFF
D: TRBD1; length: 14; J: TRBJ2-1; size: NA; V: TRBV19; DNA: TGTGCCAGTACCCGGGACAGGTTAAACAATGAGCAGTTCTTC; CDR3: CASTRDRLNNEQFF
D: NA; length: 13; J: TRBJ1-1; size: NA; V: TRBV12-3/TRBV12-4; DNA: TGTGCCAGCAGTTTCACCCGAAACACTGAAGCTTTCTTT; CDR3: CASSFTRNTEAFF
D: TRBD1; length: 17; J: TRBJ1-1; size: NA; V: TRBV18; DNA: TGTGCCAGCTCACCAGTCCCGGGACAGGGGACGAACACTGAAGCTTTCTTT; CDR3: CASSPVPGQGTNTEAFF
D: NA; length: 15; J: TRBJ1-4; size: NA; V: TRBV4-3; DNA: TGCGCCAGCAGCCAAACCGGGCTGGGGGATGAAAAACTGTTTTTT; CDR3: CASSQTGLGDEKLFF
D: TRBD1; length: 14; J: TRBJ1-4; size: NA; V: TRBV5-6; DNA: TGTGCCAGCAGCCGGACAGGGACTAATGAAAAACTGTTTTTT; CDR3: CASSRTGTNEKLFF
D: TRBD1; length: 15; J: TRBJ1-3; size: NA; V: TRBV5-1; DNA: TGCGCCAGCCGAATGACAGGGGGCTCTGGAAACACCATATATTTT; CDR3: CASRMTGGSGNTIYF
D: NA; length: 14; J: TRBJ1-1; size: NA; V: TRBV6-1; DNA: TGTGCCAGCAGTGAGTCCAACATGAACACTGAAGCTTTCTTT; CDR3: CASSESNMNTEAFF
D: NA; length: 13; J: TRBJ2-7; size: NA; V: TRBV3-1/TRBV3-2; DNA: TGTGCCAGCAGCCACGAGACACCCTACGAGCAGTACTTC; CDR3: CASSHETPYEQYF
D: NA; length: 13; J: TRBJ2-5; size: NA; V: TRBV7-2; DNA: TGTGCCAGCAGCTTAAGCTCTCAAGAGACCCAGTACTTC; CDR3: CASSLSSQETQYF
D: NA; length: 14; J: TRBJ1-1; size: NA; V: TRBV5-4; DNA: TGTGCCAGCAGCTCTTCTACAGGGTGGACTGAAGCTTTCTTT; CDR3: CASSSSTGWTEAFF
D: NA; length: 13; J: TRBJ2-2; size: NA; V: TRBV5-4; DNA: TGTGCCAGCAGCCAGGGGGGAGCCGGGGAGCTGTTTTTT; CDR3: CASSQGGAGELFF
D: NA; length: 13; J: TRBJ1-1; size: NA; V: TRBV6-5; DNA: TGTGCCAGCACTCGTAATAGGGGGACTGAAGCTTTCTTT; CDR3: CASTRNRGTEAFF
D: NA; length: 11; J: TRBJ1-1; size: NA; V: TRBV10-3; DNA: TGTGCCATCAGTGGTGGAGCTGAAGCTTTCTTT; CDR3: CAISGGAEAFF
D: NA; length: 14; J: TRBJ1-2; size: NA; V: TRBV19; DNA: TGTGCCAGTAGTATAGTCGTGGGAGCCCGAGGCTACACCTTC; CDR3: CASSIVVGARGYTF
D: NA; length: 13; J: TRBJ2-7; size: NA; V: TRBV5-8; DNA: TGTGCCAGCAGCTTGCGATATACCTACGAGCAGTACTTC; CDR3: CASSLRYTYEQYF
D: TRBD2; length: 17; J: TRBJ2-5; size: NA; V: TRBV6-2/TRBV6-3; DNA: TGTGCCAGCAGTTACCCAAGAGCGGGGGGCCGACAAGAGACCCAGTACTTC; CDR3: CASSYPRAGGRQETQYF
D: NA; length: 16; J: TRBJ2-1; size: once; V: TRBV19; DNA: TGTGCCAGTAGTACGAAAGGGGCCGGGCTCGAAATTGAGCAGTTCTTC; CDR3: CASSTKGAGLEIEQFF
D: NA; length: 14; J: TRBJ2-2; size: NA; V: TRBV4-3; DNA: TGCGCCAGCAGCCTTGAGAGGAACACCGGGGAGCTGTTTTTT; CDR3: CASSLERNTGELFF
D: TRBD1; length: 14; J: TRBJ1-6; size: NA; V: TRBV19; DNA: TGTGCCAGTAGGACAGGGGACTTAACTTCACCCCTCCACTTT; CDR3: CASRTGDLTSPLHF
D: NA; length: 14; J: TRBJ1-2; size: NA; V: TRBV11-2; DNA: TGTGCCAGCAGCTTTACGGTAGACCCCTATGGCTACACCTTC; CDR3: CASSFTVDPYGYTF
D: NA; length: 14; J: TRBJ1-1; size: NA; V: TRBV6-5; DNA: TGTGCCAGCAGGTCGGGACATATGAACACTGAAGCTTTCTTT; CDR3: CASRSGHMNTEAFF
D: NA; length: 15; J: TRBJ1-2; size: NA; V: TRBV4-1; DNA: TGCGCCAGCAGCCAAGCGTCCGGACGGGACTATGGCTACACCTTC; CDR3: CASSQASGRDYGYTF
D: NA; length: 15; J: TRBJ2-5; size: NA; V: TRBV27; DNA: TGTGCCAGCAGCAAAGGGGGGCCCACACAAGAGACCCAGTACTTC; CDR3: CASSKGGPTQETQYF
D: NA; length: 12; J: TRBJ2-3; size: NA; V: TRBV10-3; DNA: TGTGCCATCAGTGCGGACGGATATACGCAGTATTTT; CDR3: CAISADGYTQYF
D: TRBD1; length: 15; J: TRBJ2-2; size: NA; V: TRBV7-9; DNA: TGTGCCAGCACCGGGGACAGGGCGAACACCGGGGAGCTGTTTTTT; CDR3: CASTGDRANTGELFF
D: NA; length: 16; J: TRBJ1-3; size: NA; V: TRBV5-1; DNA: TGCGCCAGCAGCTTGGACGGCTGGAGCTCTGGAAACACCATATATTTT; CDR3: CASSLDGWSSGNTIYF
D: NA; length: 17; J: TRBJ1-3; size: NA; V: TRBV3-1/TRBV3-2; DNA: TGTGCCAGCAGCCAAGCCCTCTGGGGCTTACCCCGAAACACCATATATTTT; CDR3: CASSQALWGLPRNTIYF
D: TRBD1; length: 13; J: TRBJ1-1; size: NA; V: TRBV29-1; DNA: TGCAGCGCACCAGGGGGCATGAACACTGAAGCTTTCTTT; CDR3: CSAPGGMNTEAFF
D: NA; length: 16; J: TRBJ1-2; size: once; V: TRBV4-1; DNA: TGCGCCAGCAGCCAAGGCAGCGCAGGCCAGGAGGTCGGCTACACCTTC; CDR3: CASSQGSAGQEVGYTF
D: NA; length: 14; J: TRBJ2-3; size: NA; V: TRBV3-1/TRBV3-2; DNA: TGTGCCAGCAGCTCCGGGGGAATGACAGATACGCAGTATTTT; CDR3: CASSSGGMTDTQYF